Presented here are 8 T cell receptor beta chains from one specimen sequenced in a study of blood T cell repertoires in COVID-19 (dated by TCRdb to about 2020). Receptors were amplified or captured by the immunoSEQ multiplex PCR assay. Drawn from immuneACCESS, this table holds only the in-frame rearrangements with V and J called that TCRdb kept. Clones are partly lost; checked studies trace under half to an unresolved V gene and leave the rest unexplained. Across this sample there are some 140,000 clones, with about three quarters seen only once. The ten largest clones represent less than 15% of the sample. The sample consisted of peripheral blood. The source of these receptors is an elderly man with acute or convalescent COVID-19.

V is TRBV19 and J is TRBJ1-1; D perhaps matches TRBD1 (6 bases). In germline, CDR1 is LNHDA, CDR2 SQIVND (reference sequence). The CDR3 is 14 residues long. Trimming left V 2 bases short and J 4 bases short, with 11 bases between. CDR3 region: CASSITGWITEAFF. DNA of the CDR3: TGTGCCAGTAGTATAACAGGGTGGATCACTGAAGCTTTCTTT.

The rearrangement uses TRBV7-9 and TRBJ1-6, with unresolved D. CDR3 length: 13 amino acids. Trimming pared 5 bases from V and 8 bases from J, leaving 10 bases between. CDR1 is SEHNR, CDR2 FQNEAQ, per germline (reference sequence). The CDR3 nucleotides are TGTGCCAGCAGCCCGGACTCGGATTCACCCCTCCACTTT. It specifies CASSPDSDSPLHF.

The rearrangement uses TRBV19 and TRBJ2-2; D gene ambiguous. Trimming removed 9 bases at V and 1 base at J, with 9 bases between. The CDR3 runs to 13 residues. Germline CDR1 reads LNHDA; CDR2 reads SQIVND (reference sequence). The DNA of the CDR3 is TGTGCCAGCAGAAATCGGAACACCGGGGAGCTGTTTTTT. This codes for CASRNRNTGELFF.

In its sample, this clone was seen once. This chain connects TRBV18 to TRBJ2-3; TRBD1 matches at 8 bases. V was pared by 1 base and J by 3 bases, with 6 bases of the junction left unmatched. CDR1 KGHSH and CDR2 LQKENI come from the germline V gene. The CDR3 is 16 residues long. The CDR3 DNA reads TGTGCCAGCTCACCACTAGGGCAGGGGGCTACAGATACGCAGTATTTT. Its protein is CASSPLGQGATDTQYF.

Note on this clone: A junction boundary mismatches the germline segment, possibly from a read error. This chain joins TRBV5-1 and TRBJ1-1; no definite D call. Germline CDR1 reads SGHRS; CDR2 reads YFSETQ. CDR3 length: 15 amino acids. The CDR3 bases are TGCGCCAGCAGCTTGGCCACCGGCCTTCCCCCCGGGTCGGTCTTT. Its translation: CASSLATGLPPGSVF.

The chain employs TRBV11-1 and TRBJ2-3, with 7 positions matching TRBD2. Germline CDR1 is SGHAT and CDR2 is FQDESV (reference sequence). The CDR3 is 15 amino acids. The junction had 10 bases not matched to a gene; V was cut back by 8 bases and J by 2 bases. CDR3 sequence: CASGVRAGPTDTQYF. In nucleotides, the CDR3 is TGTGCCAGCGGGGTACGAGCGGGGCCCACAGATACGCAGTATTTT.

The gene calls are TRBV20-1 and TRBJ1-1; D gene ambiguous. The CDR3 totals 11 residues. Between the trimmed V and J ends, which lost 3 bases and 6 bases, there was a span of 8 bases. Per the germline V gene, CDR1 is DFQATT and CDR2 is SNEGSKA (reference sequence). The CDR3 sequence: CSASYQAEAFF. In DNA form, the CDR3 reads TGCAGTGCTAGTTATCAGGCTGAAGCTTTCTTT.

The rearrangement links TRBV6-2 or TRBV6-3 to TRBJ1-2; 9 bases line up with TRBD1. J was trimmed by 8 bases and V by 2 bases; bases with no gene match: 6. This CDR3 is 14 amino acids long. Germline assignment: CDR1 MNHEY and CDR2 SVGEGT. CDR3 protein: CASSYPRTGEGYTF. The CDR3 DNA is TGTGCCAGCAGTTACCCGCGGACAGGGGAAGGCTACACCTTC.